The 30 T cell receptor beta chains reported below all come from one sample, sequenced in a study of Ad26.COV2.S vaccination and SARS-CoV-2 variants. Profiling relied on immunoSEQ multiplex PCR, and the TCRdb table lists in-frame clones only, not all of them. The sample contains about 280,000 clones, around 87% of which appear only once. Sample treatment: around 19 received Ad26.COV2.S at low or high dose, single or two shots; 5 received placebo; per-sample allocation not given. The samples date from day 63 after the first vaccine or placebo injection. The material sequenced was peripheral blood, taken in a trial of Ad26.COV2.S vaccine versus placebo. The receptors here all came from a person aged 18-60 years who received the Ad26.COV2.S COVID-19 vaccine or a placebo.

This sequence joins TRBV5-4 and TRBJ1-6; 7 bases match TRBD1. Germline V gene sequence: CDR1 SGHNT, CDR2 YYREEE (reference sequence). There are 14 residues in the CDR3. J gave up 7 bases and V 1 base, and 2 bases lay outside the gene matches. The CDR3 here is CASSLNRGNSPLHF. The CDR3 nucleotides read TGTGCCAGCAGCTTGAACAGGGGAAATTCACCCCTCCACTTT.

The chain recombines TRBV28 with TRBJ1-1; no clear D. The V end lost 4 bases, the J end lost 6 bases, and 12 bases lay between the germline ends. Germline CDR1 MDHEN, CDR2 SYDVKM. This CDR3 spans 13 amino acids. The CDR3 coding sequence is TGTGCCAGCAGTTCCCCGGGGAGGGCTGAAGCTTTCTTT. Amino acid sequence: CASSSPGRAEAFF.

The chain joins TRBV6-2 or TRBV6-3 to TRBJ2-7, with 7 nucleotides matching TRBD1. V lost 4 bases, J lost 4 bases, and 22 bases stayed unmatched. The CDR3 length is 19 residues. The germline V gene encodes CDR1 MNHEY and CDR2 SVGEGT. CDR3 DNA: TGTGCCAGCAGTTCCCACGCAACAGACCGGGACAGTAGGGGATACGAGCAGTACTTC. Translation: CASSSHATDRDSRGYEQYF.

The rearrangement joins TRBV7-9 to TRBJ1-1; D gene unclear. V lost 5 bases and J 0 bases, leaving 22 bases between the germline ends. CDR1 and CDR2 (germline): SEHNR, FQNEAQ (reference sequence). This CDR3 has 18 residues. CDR3 in amino acids: CASSPPVPLASMNTEAFF. As DNA, the CDR3 is TGTGCCAGCAGCCCGCCAGTCCCTCTGGCTTCCATGAACACTGAAGCTTTCTTT.

V usage is TRBV5-1 and J usage is TRBJ2-7; 8 bases agree with TRBD2. With 4 bases clipped from V and 5 bases from J, the junction kept 11 bases outside the gene matches. Germline loops: CDR1 SGHRS, CDR2 YFSETQ. This CDR3 spans 15 amino acids. DNA for the CDR3: TGCGCCAGCAGCCCGGGGGGGGCTCGGGTCGACGAGCAGTACTTC. This gives the protein CASSPGGARVDEQYF.

V gene TRBV7-9 combines with J gene TRBJ1-1; D gene ambiguous. Trimming cost V 5 bases and J 5 bases, with 18 bases left between them. The CDR3 sequence is 15 residues long. CDR1 and CDR2 (germline): SEHNR, FQNEAQ (reference sequence). The CDR3 loop is CASSPRFAMGTEAFF. CDR3 nucleotide sequence: TGTGCCAGCAGCCCTAGGTTTGCGATGGGGACTGAAGCTTTCTTT. Drawing the rest from reference TRBV7-9 and TRBJ1-1, the complete variable domain is DTGVSQNPRHKITKRGQNVTFRCDPISEHNRLYWYRQTLGQGPEFLTYFQNEAQLEKSRLLSDRFSAERPKGSFSTLEIQRTEQGDSAMYLCASSPRFAMGTEAFFGQGTRLTVV.

This chain uses TRBV7-2 with TRBJ1-1; D perhaps matches TRBD1 (5 bases). Germline V gene sequence: CDR1 SGHTA, CDR2 FQGNSA. This CDR3 is 15 amino acids long. V lost 3 bases and J lost 1, with 12 bases in between. Here the CDR3 reads CASSFQGPGNTEAFF. The CDR3 nucleotides are TGTGCCAGCAGCTTTCAGGGTCCTGGGAACACTGAAGCTTTCTTT. The whole variable domain, filled in from reference TRBV7-2 and TRBJ1-1, reads GAGVSQSPSNKVTEKGKDVELRCDPISGHTALYWYRQSLGQGLEFLIYFQGNSAPDKSGLPSDRFSAERTGGSVSTLTIQRTQQEDSAVYLCASSFQGPGNTEAFFGQGTRLTVV.

There are a few counts of this clone. The chain uses TRBV3-1 (or the pseudogene TRBV3-2) and TRBJ1-5; 11 nucleotides line up with TRBD1. The CDR3 runs 17 residues. From germline, CDR1 is LGHDT and CDR2 YNNKEL (reference sequence). With V trimmed by 1 base and J by 0 bases, 2 bases remained unmatched. This chain's CDR3 is CASSQGGQGDSNQPQHF. Written as DNA, the CDR3 is TGTGCCAGCAGCCAAGGGGGACAGGGGGATAGCAATCAGCCCCAGCATTTT.

The V and J genes are TRBV6-5 and TRBJ2-3; D ambiguous. CDR1 and CDR2 (germline): MNHEY, SVGAGI. This CDR3 region has 13 residues. V shed 2 bases and J shed 4 bases, with 7 bases lying between them. The DNA for the CDR3 is TGTGCCAGCAGTTACCGAATCTCAGATACGCAGTATTTT. Its translation is CASSYRISDTQYF.

The chain has TRBV9 and TRBJ2-2, with D unclear. This CDR3 contains 15 residues. Trimming took off 0 bases at V and 1 base at J, with 7 bases between the two ends. Per the germline V gene, CDR1 is SGDLS and CDR2 is YYNGEE. The CDR3 DNA sequence: TGTGCCAGCAGCGTAGCCCGGTTGAACACCGGGGAGCTGTTTTTT. This encodes CASSVARLNTGELFF. The full variable domain, completed using reference TRBV9 and TRBJ2-2, is DSGVTQTPKHLITATGQRVTLRCSPRSGDLSVYWYQQSLDQGLQFLIQYYNGEERAKGNILERFSAQQFPDLHSELNLSSLELGDSALYFCASSVARLNTGELFFGEGSRLTVL.

The chain recombines TRBV19 with TRBJ2-2; 10 bases are a match to TRBD2. The V and J ends lost 7 bases and 5 bases, in that order; junction bases with no gene match: 7. This CDR3 has 15 amino acids. Germline lookup yields CDR1 LNHDA and CDR2 SQIVND (reference sequence). The CDR3 sequence is CASTVAGGVTGELFF. CDR3 DNA sequence: TGTGCCAGTACGGTAGCGGGAGGAGTTACCGGGGAGCTGTTTTTT.

This clone has only a few counts. This chain links TRBV5-1 with TRBJ2-7; D ambiguous. Germline CDR1 is SGHRS and CDR2 is YFSETQ. This CDR3 is 14 amino acids long. Between the trimmed V and J ends, which lost 0 bases and 7 bases, there was a span of 14 bases. The CDR3 nucleotides read TGCGCCAGCAGCTTGGGAGTGAACAGTAGGGAGCAGTACTTC. As protein: CASSLGVNSREQYF.

The V and J genes are TRBV7-9 and TRBJ1-5; TRBD1 matches 7 bases. CDR1 and CDR2 (germline): SEHNR, FQNEAQ (reference sequence). This CDR3 region has 16 residues. The trim removed 5 bases at V and 4 bases at J, leaving 11 bases unmatched. The CDR3, as DNA: TGTGCCAGCAGCGAAACAGGGGTCGGTGGGAATCAGCCCCAGCATTTT. This encodes CASSETGVGGNQPQHF. Using reference TRBV7-9 and TRBJ1-5 for the parts outside the CDR3, the full variable domain is DTGVSQNPRHKITKRGQNVTFRCDPISEHNRLYWYRQTLGQGPEFLTYFQNEAQLEKSRLLSDRFSAERPKGSFSTLEIQRTEQGDSAMYLCASSETGVGGNQPQHFGDGTRLSIL.

The chain uses TRBV5-6 and TRBJ1-6; D remains unclear. The CDR3 consists of 15 residues. The germline V gene encodes CDR1 SGHDT and CDR2 YYEEEE. The ends were cut back, 0 bases at V and 7 bases at J, with 11 bases in the middle. CDR3 region: CASSLGEVTNSPLHF. CDR3 coding DNA: TGTGCCAGCAGCTTGGGAGAAGTAACCAATTCACCCCTCCACTTT.

The chain recombines TRBV10-3 with TRBJ1-6, with D unclear. Germline-derived CDR1 and CDR2 are ENHRY and SYGVKD. This CDR3 contains 12 residues. V dropped 10 bases and J dropped 10 bases, with 14 bases sitting between them. The CDR3 here is CATRTEGSPLHF. CDR3 DNA sequence: TGTGCCACGCGGACGGAGGGCTCACCCCTCCACTTT.

The rearrangement uses TRBV12-3 or TRBV12-4 and TRBJ1-1; possibly TRBD1 for D (5 bases). The CDR3 has 12 amino acids. V was cut by 7 bases and J by 3 bases, with 9 bases left in between. The CDR3 DNA reads as TGTGCCAGCACCTTGGGGCACACTGAAGCTTTCTTT. This sequence encodes CASTLGHTEAFF.

The V gene is TRBV18, the J gene TRBJ1-5; D unclear. V dropped 3 bases and J dropped 7 bases, with 10 bases sitting between them. Germline values: CDR1 KGHSH, CDR2 LQKENI. The CDR3 consists of 13 residues. This CDR3 reads CASSPTSDQPQHF. The CDR3 DNA follows: TGTGCCAGCTCACCGACTAGTGACCAGCCCCAGCATTTT.

This clone was seen more than once but under ten times. V usage is TRBV2 and J usage is TRBJ2-1; D possibly corresponds to TRBD2 (7 bases). There are 16 residues in the CDR3. V was cut by 6 bases and J by 8 bases, with 23 bases left in between. Per the germline V gene, CDR1 is SNHLY and CDR2 is FYNNEI. The DNA of the CDR3 is TGTGCCAGCAGGGAAACAGGGAGGGGGGGAATTGATGAGCAGTTCTTC. It specifies CASRETGRGGIDEQFF.

The chain uses TRBV5-4 and TRBJ1-2; D gene unclear. V lost 6 bases and J lost 2, with 11 bases in between. The CDR3 runs 13 residues. The germline CDR1 and CDR2 sequences are SGHNT and YYREEE (reference sequence). This chain's CDR3 is CASKVGDNYGYTF. CDR3 coding DNA: TGTGCCAGCAAGGTTGGAGACAACTATGGCTACACCTTC. Variable domain in full (rest from reference TRBV5-4 and TRBJ1-2): ETGVTQSPTHLIKTRGQQVTLRCSSQSGHNTVSWYQQALGQGPQFIFQYYREEENGRGNFPPRFSGLQFPNYSSELNVNALELDDSALYLCASKVGDNYGYTFGSGTRLTVV.

The sample holds one count of this clone. The chain recombines TRBV4-1 with TRBJ1-3, with D possibly TRBD1 on 6 matching bases. Germline CDR1 reads MGHRA; CDR2 reads YSYEKL. This CDR3 comprises 16 residues. The V and J ends lost 4 bases and 5 bases respectively, with 18 bases between them. CDR3 nucleotides: TGCGCCAGCAGCCGAGACGGGGGGGCAGTCCGAAACACCATATATTTT. Translating gives CASSRDGGAVRNTIYF.

This chain joins TRBV5-1 and TRBJ2-3; D remains unclear. V was trimmed by 8 bases and J by 0 bases, leaving 10 bases between them. CDR1 is SGHRS and CDR2 is YFSETQ in the germline V gene. The CDR3 length is 13 residues. The CDR3 loop reads CASKTQSTDTQYF. The CDR3 nucleotides read TGCGCCAGTAAGACACAAAGCACAGATACGCAGTATTTT.

The V gene is TRBV28, the J gene TRBJ2-1; possibly TRBD2 for D (6 bases). Trimming cost V 5 bases and J 1 base, with 12 bases left between them. Germline CDR1 and CDR2: MDHEN and SYDVKM. The CDR3 loop spans 15 amino acids. CDR3 in DNA: TGTGCCAGCAGTGACGGAAGCGGGTCCTACAATGAGCAGTTCTTC. Its translation is CASSDGSGSYNEQFF.

V usage is TRBV24-1 and J usage is TRBJ2-7, with TRBD1 matching 8 bases. Germline assignment: CDR1 KGHDR and CDR2 SFDVKD. The CDR3 is 15 amino acids. V dropped 9 bases and J dropped 2; count of bases not matched to a gene: 11. The DNA of the CDR3 is TGTGCCACCCAGGAAATCCCAGGGGGCACCTACGAGCAGTACTTC. Translation: CATQEIPGGTYEQYF.

The chain has TRBV19 and TRBJ2-3, with a weak D call TRBD1 (6 bases). The germline gives CDR1 LNHDA, CDR2 SQIVND (reference sequence). Trimming pared 5 bases from V and 6 bases from J, leaving 12 bases between. This CDR3 has 13 residues. The CDR3 here is CASSLGAQDTQYF. The CDR3 DNA is TGTGCCAGTAGTTTGGGGGCGCAGGATACGCAGTATTTT.

The chain couples TRBV13 to TRBJ1-1, with D tentatively TRBD1 (6 bases). The V gene's germline CDR1 is PRHDT and CDR2 FYEKMQ (reference sequence). The length of the CDR3 is 16 residues. V gave up 5 bases and J gave up 1 base, with 17 bases separating them. The CDR3 nucleotides are TGTGCCAGCAGCGCGACCTTGGACAGAGAGAACACTGAAGCTTTCTTT. It specifies CASSATLDRENTEAFF.

The CDR3 sequence: CASTPRTGTYEQYF. In DNA form, the CDR3 reads TGTGCCAGCACCCCTAGGACAGGGACCTACGAGCAGTACTTC. The chain employs TRBV28 and TRBJ2-7; 8 bases fit TRBD1. V lost 7 bases, J lost 2 bases, and 7 bases stayed unmatched. Germline V lookup: CDR1 MDHEN, CDR2 SYDVKM. The length of the CDR3 is 14 residues.

The chain links TRBV27 to TRBJ2-1, with unresolved D. The CDR3 runs to 12 residues. V was pared by 6 bases and J by 7 bases, with 10 bases between. Looked up from germline, CDR1 is MNHEY and CDR2 is SMNVEV (reference sequence). The CDR3 here is CASRTRVNEQFF. The CDR3 DNA follows: TGTGCCAGCAGGACAAGGGTGAATGAGCAGTTCTTC.

The chain is built from TRBV15 and TRBJ2-2; TRBD1 is a possible D gene (5 bases). The V and J ends lost 2 bases and 0 bases respectively, with 10 bases between them. Germline assignment: CDR1 LNHNV and CDR2 YYDKDF (reference sequence). This CDR3 is built from 16 residues. The CDR3 loop is CATSRQGGTNTGELFF. In nucleotides, the CDR3 is TGTGCCACCAGCAGACAGGGTGGAACGAACACCGGGGAGCTGTTTTTT. Drawing the rest from reference TRBV15 and TRBJ2-2, the complete variable domain is DAMVIQNPRYQVTQFGKPVTLSCSQTLNHNVMYWYQQKSSQAPKLLFHYYDKDFNNEADTPDNFQSRRPNTSFCFLDIRSPGLGDTAMYLCATSRQGGTNTGELFFGEGSRLTVL.

V and J are TRBV19 and TRBJ2-7, with TRBD1 identical over 7 bases. The CDR3 has 12 residues. Losses at the gene ends were 6 bases for V and 5 bases for J; bases not matched to a gene: 4. The V gene's germline CDR1 is LNHDA and CDR2 SQIVND (reference sequence). The CDR3: CASRNRGHEQYF. DNA for the CDR3: TGTGCCAGTAGGAACAGGGGCCACGAGCAGTACTTC.

The chain combines TRBV9 with TRBJ2-5; TRBD2 matches 10 bases. The V gene end was trimmed by 4 bases and the J gene end by 4 bases; junction bases not matched to a gene: 7. CDR3 length equals 15 residues. Per germline, CDR1 SGDLS and CDR2 YYNGEE. The CDR3 DNA reads TGTGCCAGCAGCTCCCGGACTAGCGGCGGAGAGACCCAGTACTTC. Protein sequence: CASSSRTSGGETQYF. Drawing the rest from reference TRBV9 and TRBJ2-5, the complete variable domain is DSGVTQTPKHLITATGQRVTLRCSPRSGDLSVYWYQQSLDQGLQFLIQYYNGEERAKGNILERFSAQQFPDLHSELNLSSLELGDSALYFCASSSRTSGGETQYFGPGTRLLVL.